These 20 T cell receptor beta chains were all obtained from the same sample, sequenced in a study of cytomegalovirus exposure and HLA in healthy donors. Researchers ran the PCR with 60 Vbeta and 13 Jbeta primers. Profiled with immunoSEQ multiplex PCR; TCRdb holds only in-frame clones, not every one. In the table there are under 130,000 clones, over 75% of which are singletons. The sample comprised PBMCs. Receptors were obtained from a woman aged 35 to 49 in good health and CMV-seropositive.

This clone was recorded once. The CDR3 region has the DNA TGTGCCAGCAGCCAAGATTCTAGCGGGGGATACAATGAGCAGTTCTTC. Translating it yields CASSQDSSGGYNEQFF. V and J are TRBV4-2 and TRBJ2-1; 10 nucleotides line up with TRBD2. In germline, CDR1 is LGHNA, CDR2 YNFKEQ. Germline trimming cut 0 bases from V and 4 bases from J; bases unmatched to any gene: 3. The CDR3 runs 16 residues.

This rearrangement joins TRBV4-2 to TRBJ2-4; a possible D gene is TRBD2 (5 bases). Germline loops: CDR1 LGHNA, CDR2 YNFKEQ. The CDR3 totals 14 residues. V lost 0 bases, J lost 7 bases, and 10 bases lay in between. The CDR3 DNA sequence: TGTGCCAGCAGCCAAGATGAGGGTGGTAACATTCAGTACTTC. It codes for CASSQDEGGNIQYF.

This CDR3 reads CSVEPRLTAPTTDTQYF. The CDR3 DNA sequence: TGCAGCGTTGAACCAAGGTTAACAGCACCAACCACAGATACGCAGTATTTT. The chain couples TRBV29-1 to TRBJ2-3; D remains ambiguous. The CDR3 is 17 amino acids. V dropped 2 bases and J dropped 2 bases, with 20 bases sitting between them. Germline assignment: CDR1 SQVTM and CDR2 ANQGSEA.

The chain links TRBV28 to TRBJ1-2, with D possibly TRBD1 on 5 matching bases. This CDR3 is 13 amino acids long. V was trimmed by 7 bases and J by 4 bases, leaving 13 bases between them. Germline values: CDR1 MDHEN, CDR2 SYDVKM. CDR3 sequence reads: CASKPVGGYGYTF. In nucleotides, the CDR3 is TGTGCCAGCAAACCGGTCGGGGGCTATGGCTACACCTTC.

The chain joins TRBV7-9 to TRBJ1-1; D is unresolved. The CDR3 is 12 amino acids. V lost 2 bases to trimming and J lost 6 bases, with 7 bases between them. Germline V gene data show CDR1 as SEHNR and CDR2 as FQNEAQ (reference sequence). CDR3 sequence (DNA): TGTGCCAGCAGCTTACTCAGCGCTGAAGCTTTCTTT. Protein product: CASSLLSAEAFF.

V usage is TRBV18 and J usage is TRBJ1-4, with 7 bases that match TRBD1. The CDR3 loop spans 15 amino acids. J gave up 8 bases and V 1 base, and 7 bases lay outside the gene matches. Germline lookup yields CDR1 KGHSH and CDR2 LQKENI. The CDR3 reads CASSPLIGGEEKLFF. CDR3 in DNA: TGTGCCAGCTCACCACTTATAGGGGGCGAAGAAAAACTGTTTTTT.

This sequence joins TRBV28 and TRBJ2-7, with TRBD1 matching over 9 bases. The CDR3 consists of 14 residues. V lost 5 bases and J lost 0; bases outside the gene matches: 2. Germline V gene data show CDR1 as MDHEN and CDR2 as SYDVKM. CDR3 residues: CASSTGGGSYEQYF. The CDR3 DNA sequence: TGTGCCAGCAGTACAGGGGGCGGCTCCTACGAGCAGTACTTC.

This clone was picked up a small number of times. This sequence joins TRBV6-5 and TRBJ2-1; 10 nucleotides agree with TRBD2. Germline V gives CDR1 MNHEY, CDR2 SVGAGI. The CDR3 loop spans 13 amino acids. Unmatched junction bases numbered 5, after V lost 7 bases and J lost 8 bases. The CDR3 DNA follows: TGTGCCAGCACTAGCGGGAGCCCCCATGAGCAGTTCTTC. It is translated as CASTSGSPHEQFF.

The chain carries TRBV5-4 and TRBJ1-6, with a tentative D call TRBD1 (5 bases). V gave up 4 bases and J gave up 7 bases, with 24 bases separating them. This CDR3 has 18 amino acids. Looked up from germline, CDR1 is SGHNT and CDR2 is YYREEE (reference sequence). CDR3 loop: CASSIGGASGVGNSPLHF. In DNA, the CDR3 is TGTGCCAGCAGCATTGGAGGGGCCTCGGGGGTGGGGAATTCACCCCTCCACTTT.

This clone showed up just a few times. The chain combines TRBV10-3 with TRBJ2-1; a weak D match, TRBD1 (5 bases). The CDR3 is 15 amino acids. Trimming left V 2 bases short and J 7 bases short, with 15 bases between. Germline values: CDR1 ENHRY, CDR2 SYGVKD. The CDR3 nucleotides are TGTGCCATCAGTGAGCGCCAGGGTAGTGAGAATGAGCAGTTCTTC. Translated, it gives CAISERQGSENEQFF.

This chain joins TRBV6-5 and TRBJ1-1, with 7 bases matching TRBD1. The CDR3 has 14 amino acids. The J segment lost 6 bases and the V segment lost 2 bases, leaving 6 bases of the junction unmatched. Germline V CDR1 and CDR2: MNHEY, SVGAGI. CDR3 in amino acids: CASSYDREEAEAFF. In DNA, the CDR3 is TGTGCCAGCAGTTACGACAGGGAGGAGGCTGAAGCTTTCTTT.

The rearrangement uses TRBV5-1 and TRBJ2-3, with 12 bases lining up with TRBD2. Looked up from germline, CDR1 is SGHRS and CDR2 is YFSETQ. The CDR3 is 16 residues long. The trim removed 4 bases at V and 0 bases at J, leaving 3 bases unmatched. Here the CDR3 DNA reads TGCGCCAGCAGCGAGGGACTAGCGGGTAGCACAGATACGCAGTATTTT. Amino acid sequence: CASSEGLAGSTDTQYF.

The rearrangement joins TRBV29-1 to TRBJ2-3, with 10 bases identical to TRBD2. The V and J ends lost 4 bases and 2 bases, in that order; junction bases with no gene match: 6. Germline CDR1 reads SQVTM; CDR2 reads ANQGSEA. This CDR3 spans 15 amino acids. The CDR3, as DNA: TGCAGCGTTGTCCTCACTAGCGGGAACACAGATACGCAGTATTTT. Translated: CSVVLTSGNTDTQYF.

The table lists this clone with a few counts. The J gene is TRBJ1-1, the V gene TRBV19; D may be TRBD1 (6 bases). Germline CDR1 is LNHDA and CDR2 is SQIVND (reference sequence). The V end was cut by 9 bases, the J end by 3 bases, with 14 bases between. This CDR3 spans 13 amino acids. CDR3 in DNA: TGTGCCAGCCAAGGGGGGGGGCACACTGAAGCTTTCTTT. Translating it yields CASQGGGHTEAFF.

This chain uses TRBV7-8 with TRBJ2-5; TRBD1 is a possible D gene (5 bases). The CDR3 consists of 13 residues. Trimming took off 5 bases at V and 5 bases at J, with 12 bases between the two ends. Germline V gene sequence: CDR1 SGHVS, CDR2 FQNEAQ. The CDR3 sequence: CASSTDRAETQYF. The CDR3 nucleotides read TGTGCCAGCAGCACAGACAGAGCCGAGACCCAGTACTTC.

The CDR3, as DNA: TGTGCCAGCAGCTTAGAGTCGAGAAGCCAAAAGTTCTTC. Its translation: CASSLESRSQKFF. V and J are TRBV7-7 and TRBJ2-1; D gene unclear. The CDR3 spans 13 residues. V was cut by 1 base and J by 14 bases, with 15 bases left in between. From germline, CDR1 is SSHAT and CDR2 FNYEAQ (reference sequence).

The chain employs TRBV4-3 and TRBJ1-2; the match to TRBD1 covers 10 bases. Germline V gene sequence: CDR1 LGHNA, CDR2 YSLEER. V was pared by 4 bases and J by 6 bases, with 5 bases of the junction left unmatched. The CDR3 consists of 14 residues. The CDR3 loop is CASSRLGTGDGYTF. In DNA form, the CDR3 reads TGCGCCAGCAGCCGACTAGGGACAGGGGATGGCTACACCTTC.

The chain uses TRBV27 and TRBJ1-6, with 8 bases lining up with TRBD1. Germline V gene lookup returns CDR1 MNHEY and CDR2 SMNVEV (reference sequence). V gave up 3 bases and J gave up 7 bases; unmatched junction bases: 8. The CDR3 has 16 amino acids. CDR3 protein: CASSFFAGGLNSPLHF. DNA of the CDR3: TGTGCCAGCAGTTTTTTCGCAGGGGGCTTGAATTCACCCCTCCACTTT.

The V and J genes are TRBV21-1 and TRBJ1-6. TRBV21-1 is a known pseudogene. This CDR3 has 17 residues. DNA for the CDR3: TGTGCCAGCAAACACCCCCCGGGTTCTTCCCGAAATTCACCCCTCCACTTT. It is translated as CASKHPPGSSRNSPLHF.

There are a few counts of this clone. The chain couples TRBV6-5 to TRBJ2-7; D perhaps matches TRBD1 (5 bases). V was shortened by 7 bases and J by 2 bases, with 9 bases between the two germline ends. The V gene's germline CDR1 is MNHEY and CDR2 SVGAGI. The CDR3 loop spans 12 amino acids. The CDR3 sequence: CASNLDTYEQYF. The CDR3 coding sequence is TGTGCCAGCAACCTGGACACCTACGAGCAGTACTTC.